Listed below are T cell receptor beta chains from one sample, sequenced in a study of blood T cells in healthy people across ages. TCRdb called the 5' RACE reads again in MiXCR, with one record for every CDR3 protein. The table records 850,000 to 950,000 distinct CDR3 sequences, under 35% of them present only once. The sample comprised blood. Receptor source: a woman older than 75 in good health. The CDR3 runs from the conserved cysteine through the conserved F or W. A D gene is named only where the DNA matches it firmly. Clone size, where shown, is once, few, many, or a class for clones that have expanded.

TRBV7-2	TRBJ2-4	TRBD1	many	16	TGTGCCAGCAGCTTACGACAGGGGTCTGCCAAAAACATTCAGTACTTC	CASSLRQGSAKNIQYF
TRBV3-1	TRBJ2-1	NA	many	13	TGTGCCAGCAGCCAAGCAGGATCCTGGGGGCAGTTCTTC	CASSQAGSWGQFF
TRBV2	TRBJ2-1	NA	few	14	TGTGCCAGCAGTGACAAATTGGGTATCAATGAGCAGTTCTTC	CASSDKLGINEQFF
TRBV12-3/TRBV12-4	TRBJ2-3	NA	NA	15	TGTGCCAGCAGGGACTTAGCAGTCAGCACAGATACGCAGTATTTT	CASRDLAVSTDTQYF
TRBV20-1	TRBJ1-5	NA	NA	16	TGCAGTGCTAGGGGGTCAGGAGCTCGAAGCAATCAGCCCCAGCATTTT	CSARGSGARSNQPQHF
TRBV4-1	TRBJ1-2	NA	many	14	TGCGCCAGCAGCCAAGAGCCCTATAACTATGGCTACACCTTC	CASSQEPYNYGYTF
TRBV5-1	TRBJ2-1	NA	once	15	TGCGCCAGCAGTCTGGACGATAGTTCCTACAATGAGCAGTTCTTC	CASSLDDSSYNEQFF
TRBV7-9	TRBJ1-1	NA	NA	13	TGTGCCAGCAGCGGGACTAGGAGGACTAAAGCTTTCTTT	CASSGTRRTKAFF
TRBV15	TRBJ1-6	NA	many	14	TGTGCCACCAGCAGTAATACAGGGAATTCACCCCTCCACTTT	CATSSNTGNSPLHF
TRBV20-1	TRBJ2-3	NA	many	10	TGCAGTGACTCAGGGTTGCCGCAGTATTTT	CSDSGLPQYF
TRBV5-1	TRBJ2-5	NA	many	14	TGCGCCAGCAGCTTGATGGGGGGGCCAGAGACCCAGTACTTC	CASSLMGGPETQYF
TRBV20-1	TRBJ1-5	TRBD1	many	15	TGCAGTGCTAGAATTACACAGGGGGACAATCAGCCCCAGCATTTT	CSARITQGDNQPQHF
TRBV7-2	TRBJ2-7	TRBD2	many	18	TGTGCCAGCAGCTTAGGTCAGTCTGGACTAGATGTCCCCTACGAGCAGTACTTC	CASSLGQSGLDVPYEQYF
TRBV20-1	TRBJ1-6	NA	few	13	TGCAGTGCTAGAGATACAGGAGTGTCACCCCTCCACTTT	CSARDTGVSPLHF
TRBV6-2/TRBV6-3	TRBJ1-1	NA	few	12	TGTGCCAGCAGTTACGGGCGGCCATCTGCTTTCTTT	CASSYGRPSAFF
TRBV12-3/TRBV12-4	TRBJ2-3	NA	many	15	TGTGCCAGCAGTTACAGACTTCTGGGAGTAGATACGCAGTATTTT	CASSYRLLGVDTQYF
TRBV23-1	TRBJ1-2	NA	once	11	TGCGCCAGCAGTCAGCCGACTGGCTACACCTTC	CASSQPTGYTF
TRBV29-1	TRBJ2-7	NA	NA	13	TGCAGCGTTGGTCGCCAGGGTAGCTACGAGCAGTACTTC	CSVGRQGSYEQYF
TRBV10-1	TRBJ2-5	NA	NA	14	TGCGCCAGCAGTGAGTTGGAGCGTATGGAGACCCAGTACTTC	CASSELERMETQYF
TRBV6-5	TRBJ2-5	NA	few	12	TGTGCCAGCAGTTATGGGTGGGGGACCCAGTACTTC	CASSYGWGTQYF
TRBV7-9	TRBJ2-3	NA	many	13	TGTGCCAGCAGCTTAGTTGTGCCAGATACGCAGTATTTT	CASSLVVPDTQYF
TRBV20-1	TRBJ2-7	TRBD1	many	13	TGCAGTGCGCGGGACAGGCAAACCTACGAGCAGTACTTC	CSARDRQTYEQYF
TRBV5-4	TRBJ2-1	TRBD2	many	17	TGTGCCAGCAGCTTGGTCCTACTAGCGGGGGCCTACAATGAGCAGTTCTTC	CASSLVLLAGAYNEQFF
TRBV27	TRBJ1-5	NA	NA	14	TGTGCCAGCAGTTTCCGGCAGTACAATCAGCCCCAGCATTTT	CASSFRQYNQPQHF
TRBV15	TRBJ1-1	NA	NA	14	TGTGCCACCAGAACCGGGACGGCGAACACTGAAGCTTTCTTT	CATRTGTANTEAFF
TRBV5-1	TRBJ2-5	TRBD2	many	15	TGTGCCAGCTCACCCAGTACGGGGGGAAAAGAGACCCAGTACTTC	CASSPSTGGKETQYF
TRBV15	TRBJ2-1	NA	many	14	TGTGCCACCAGCAGAGTTGGGGGGATCAATGAGCAGTTCTTC	CATSRVGGINEQFF
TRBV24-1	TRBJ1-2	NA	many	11	TGTGCCACCAGTGAGGGGCTCCGCTACACCTTC	CATSEGLRYTF
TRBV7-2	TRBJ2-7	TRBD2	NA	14	TGTGCCAGCAGCTTAGTTGGCGGGAGCGGCGAGCAGTACTTC	CASSLVGGSGEQYF
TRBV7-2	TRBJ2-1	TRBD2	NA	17	TGTGCCAGCAGTCGGGGACTAGCGGGAGGGGGGCGGAATGAGCAGTTCTTC	CASSRGLAGGGRNEQFF
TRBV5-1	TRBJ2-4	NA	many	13	TGCGCCAGCAGCCCCGCGGGGGCGGGCATTCAGTACTTC	CASSPAGAGIQYF
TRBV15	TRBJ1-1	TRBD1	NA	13	TGTGCCACCAGCACTGTAGACAGGGGTGAAGCTTTCTTT	CATSTVDRGEAFF
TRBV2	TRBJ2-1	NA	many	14	TGTGCCACTAAGGGGGGTCCCTCGTACAATGAGCAGTTCTTC	CATKGGPSYNEQFF
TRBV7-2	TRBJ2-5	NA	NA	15	TGTGCCAGCAGCTCAAATTCCGGGATTCCAGTCGCCCAGTACTTC	CASSSNSGIPVAQYF
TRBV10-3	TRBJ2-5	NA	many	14	TGTGCCATCAAGCCGGGGGATAGGGAAGAGACCCAGTACTTC	CAIKPGDREETQYF
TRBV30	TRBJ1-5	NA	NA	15	TGTGCCTGGACCAACTCCGGGCAGGTAAATCAGCCCCAGCATTTT	CAWTNSGQVNQPQHF
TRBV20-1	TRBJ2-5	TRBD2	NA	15	TGCAGTGCTAGTACGACTAGCGGGGTCCAAGAGACCCAGTACTTC	CSASTTSGVQETQYF
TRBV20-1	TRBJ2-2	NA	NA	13	TGCAGTGCTAGTGGGAGGCCCACCGGGGAGCTGTTTTTT	CSASGRPTGELFF
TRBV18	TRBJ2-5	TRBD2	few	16	TGTGCCAGCTCACCCTTTGGAACTAGCGGCAAAGAGACCCAGTACTTC	CASSPFGTSGKETQYF
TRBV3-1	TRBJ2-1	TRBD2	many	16	TGTGCCAGCAGCGATAGCGGGGGGGGATCCTACAATGAGCAGTTCTTC	CASSDSGGGSYNEQFF
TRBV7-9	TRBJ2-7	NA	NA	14	TGTGCCAGCAGCTTAGAAGGAGCTAGGAATGAGCAGTACTTC	CASSLEGARNEQYF
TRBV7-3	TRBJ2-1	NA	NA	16	TGTGCCAGCAGCTTAGATCGAGACAGTAGCGGCAATGAGCAGTTCTTC	CASSLDRDSSGNEQFF
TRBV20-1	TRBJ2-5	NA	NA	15	TGCAGTGCTAGAGATGCACTCCGGGCCCAAGAGACCCAGTACTTC	CSARDALRAQETQYF
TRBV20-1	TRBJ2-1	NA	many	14	TGCAGTGCTAGTCGGGACGGACCCTACAATGAGCAGTTCTTC	CSASRDGPYNEQFF
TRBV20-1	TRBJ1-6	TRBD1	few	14	TGCAGTGCTAGGCGGACAGGGGAAAATTCACCCCTCCACTTT	CSARRTGENSPLHF
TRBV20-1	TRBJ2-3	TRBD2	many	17	TGCAGTGCCAGGCCGGGACTAGCGGGGGGACCCACAGATACGCAGTATTTT	CSARPGLAGGPTDTQYF
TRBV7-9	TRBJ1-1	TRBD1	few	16	TGTGCCAGCAGCCCTAGACAGGGGGCCCTGAACACTGAAGCTTTCTTT	CASSPRQGALNTEAFF
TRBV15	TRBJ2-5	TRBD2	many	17	TGTGCCACCAGCAGAGTAGGGACTAGCGGGCCTCAAGAGACCCAGTACTTC	CATSRVGTSGPQETQYF
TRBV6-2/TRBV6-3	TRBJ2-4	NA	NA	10	TGTGCCAGCGGGGAGGTCACTCAGTACTTC	CASGEVTQYF
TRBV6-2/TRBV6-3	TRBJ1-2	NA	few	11	TGTGCCATCTCGGTCAGCTATGGCTACACCTTC	CAISVSYGYTF
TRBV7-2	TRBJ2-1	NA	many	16	TGTGCCAGCAGCTTAACGAAGGTCGCCACCTACAATGAGCAGTTCTTC	CASSLTKVATYNEQFF